Each of the 26 T cell receptor beta chains below was sequenced from the same sample in a study of T cells and Merkel cell carcinoma outcomes. Using immunoSEQ multiplex PCR, the repertoire was profiled, and TCRdb retains in-frame clones only, with some absent. The sample lists approximately 2,000 clones, roughly 90% occurring once. The sample was tumor tissue from Merkel cell carcinoma. Receptor source: a human donor with Merkel cell carcinoma.

The genes are TRBV6-1 and TRBJ1-6; 7 bases align to TRBD1. CDR1 and CDR2 from the germline V gene are MNHNS and SASEGT. Trimming took 7 bases from V and 9 from J; bases not matched to a gene: 9. CDR3 length: 14 amino acids. CDR3 protein: CASTTIGGVSPLHF. The CDR3 coding sequence is TGTGCCAGCACTACGATAGGGGGCGTTTCACCCCTCCACTTT.

The V call is TRBV4-2, the J call TRBJ2-7; 8 bases match TRBD1. The germline V gene has CDR1 LGHNA and CDR2 YNFKEQ. Trimming cost V 4 bases and J 1 base; bases outside gene matches: 3. CDR3 length equals 14 residues. CDR3 coding DNA: TGTGCCAGCAGCCGCGGGACAGGTTCCTACGAGCAGTACTTC. Amino acid sequence: CASSRGTGSYEQYF.

This rearrangement joins TRBV6-1 to TRBJ1-3, with no clear D. The CDR3 covers 15 residues. V lost 1 base, J lost 0 bases, and 7 bases lay in between. Germline lookup yields CDR1 MNHNS and CDR2 SASEGT. CDR3: CASSEGADSGNTIYF. In DNA form, the CDR3 reads TGTGCCAGCAGTGAAGGGGCCGACTCTGGAAACACCATATATTTT.

This rearrangement joins TRBV2 to TRBJ2-7; a weak D match, TRBD2 (5 bases). Germline assignment: CDR1 SNHLY and CDR2 FYNNEI. The CDR3 spans 14 residues. Trimming shortened V by 4 bases and J by 6 bases, and 16 bases separated the two germline ends. CDR3 sequence: CASSASPGMGEQYF. The CDR3 DNA follows: TGTGCCAGCAGTGCGAGTCCCGGGATGGGCGAGCAGTACTTC.

The chain joins TRBV19 to TRBJ2-3; 9 bases map to TRBD2. CDR1 is LNHDA, CDR2 SQIVND, per germline (reference sequence). This CDR3 is 14 amino acids long. The V and J ends lost 6 bases and 8 bases, in that order; junction bases with no gene match: 9. CDR3 bases: TGTGCCAGTAGCACCCAGACTAGCGGAGCTACGCAGTATTTT. The encoded protein is CASSTQTSGATQYF.

The chain carries TRBV18 and TRBJ1-1, with D perhaps matching TRBD1 (6 bases). This CDR3 is built from 12 residues. Germline CDR1 and CDR2: KGHSH and LQKENI. V was cut by 2 bases and J by 11 bases, with 12 bases left in between. CDR3 residues: CASSPSGEYAFF. DNA of the CDR3: TGTGCCAGCTCACCATCAGGGGAGTACGCTTTCTTT.

This clone was recorded once. At one boundary the junction diverges from the germline segment, which might be a read error. This CDR3 is also generated by other DNA sequences in the sample. The V and J genes are TRBV6-4 and TRBJ1-1, with D unclear. The CDR3 extends over 13 amino acids. CDR1 is MRHNA, CDR2 SNTAGT, per germline. The CDR3 sequence: CASSESARTEAFF. The CDR3 nucleotides are TGTGCTAGCAGTGAATCGGCGAGGACTGAAGCTTTCTTT.

This rearrangement joins TRBV21-1 to TRBJ1-1; the table names TRBD1, a call not compared with the DNA. TRBV21-1 is shown as a pseudogene. The CDR3 covers 18 residues. The CDR3 sequence: CASIISNRGRGMNTEAFF. In nucleotides, the CDR3 is TGTGCCAGCATCATTTCGAACAGGGGGCGCGGGATGAACACTGAAGCTTTCTTT.

The chain is built from TRBV7-9 and TRBJ1-2; 9 bases map to TRBD1. Germline CDR1 and CDR2: SEHNR and FQNEAQ (reference sequence). The V segment lost 5 bases and the J segment 4 bases; nucleotides outside the gene matches: 8. This CDR3 region has 15 residues. The CDR3 sequence is CASSPTGGAGYGYTF. The CDR3 DNA sequence: TGTGCCAGCAGCCCAACAGGGGGCGCGGGCTATGGCTACACCTTC.

The gene calls are TRBV9 and TRBJ1-2; unclear D gene. The germline V gene encodes CDR1 SGDLS and CDR2 YYNGEE. Trimming removed 4 bases from V and 3 bases from J, with 7 bases in between. The CDR3 extends over 12 amino acids. CDR3 region: CASSPRDYGYTF. The CDR3 DNA is TGTGCCAGCAGCCCGAGGGACTATGGCTACACCTTC.

This chain links TRBV30 with TRBJ1-3; no clear D gene. This CDR3 region has 14 residues. The V and J ends lost 0 bases and 4 bases respectively, with 10 bases between them. Germline V CDR1 and CDR2: GTSNPN, SVGIG (reference sequence). The DNA of the CDR3 is TGTGCCTGGAGTGTGGAAGAGAAAGGAAACACCATATATTTT. Residues: CAWSVEEKGNTIYF.

The chain is built from TRBV7-2 and TRBJ2-2; weak D call: TRBD1 (6 bases). This CDR3 is built from 13 residues. CDR1 and CDR2 (germline): SGHTA, FQGNSA. Trimming shortened V by 8 bases and J by 7 bases, and 14 bases separated the two germline ends. The CDR3 reads CASRSEGVGELFF. The CDR3 DNA follows: TGTGCCAGCCGCTCCGAGGGGGTCGGGGAGCTGTTTTTT.

The V gene is TRBV15, the J gene TRBJ2-6, with 7 bases matching TRBD1. V was clipped by 6 bases and J by 2 bases; unmatched bases: 4. The CDR3 runs 15 residues. Germline lookup yields CDR1 LNHNV and CDR2 YYDKDF (reference sequence). The CDR3 DNA reads as TGTGCCACCAGAAAAGACAGGGCTGGGGCCAACGTCCTGACTTTC. It codes for CATRKDRAGANVLTF.

The rearrangement links TRBV9 to TRBJ2-2; D is unclear. V shed 4 bases and J shed 9 bases, with 19 bases lying between them. Germline assignment: CDR1 SGDLS and CDR2 YYNGEE. CDR3 size: 15 residues. The CDR3 loop reads CASSPDPRSRRELFF. Written as DNA, the CDR3 is TGTGCCAGCAGCCCCGACCCAAGGAGTCGGAGGGAGCTGTTTTTT.

This clone was seen once. V and J are TRBV19 and TRBJ2-2; a weak D match, TRBD1 (5 bases). The V gene lost 7 bases and the J gene lost 2 bases, with 8 bases spanning the gap. This CDR3 has 13 residues. Germline V CDR1 and CDR2: LNHDA, SQIVND (reference sequence). CDR3: CASTRANTGELFF. CDR3 bases: TGTGCCAGTACCAGGGCCAACACCGGGGAGCTGTTTTTT.

This clone was picked up a small number of times. This chain connects TRBV4-2 to TRBJ2-5; 7 positions match TRBD2. The CDR3 contains 16 residues. Germline V gene sequence: CDR1 LGHNA, CDR2 YNFKEQ. V shed 2 bases, J shed 1 base, and the junction held 7 bases outside the gene matches. The CDR3 is CASSQFLSGGQETQYF. The CDR3 DNA follows: TGTGCCAGCAGCCAATTTCTGTCGGGGGGCCAAGAGACCCAGTACTTC.

The chain employs TRBV5-1 and TRBJ1-1; no firm D call. V was trimmed by 0 bases and J by 4 bases, leaving 1 base between them. Germline-derived CDR1 and CDR2 are SGHRS and YFSETQ. The CDR3 runs 11 residues. CDR3 nucleotides: TGCGCCAGCAGCTTGGGCACTGAAGCTTTCTTT. This translates into CASSLGTEAFF.

CDR3 nucleotides: TGTGCCTGGAGTCGGGGTAGTAAAGAAAAACTGTTTTTT. The encoded protein is CAWSRGSKEKLFF. The rearrangement uses TRBV30 and TRBJ1-4; D unresolved. The germline CDR1 and CDR2 sequences are GTSNPN and SVGIG (reference sequence). The CDR3 spans 13 residues. Trimming removed 2 bases from V and 8 bases from J, with 12 bases in between.

The genes are TRBV27 and TRBJ2-7, with D possibly TRBD1 on 5 matching bases. Germline values: CDR1 MNHEY, CDR2 SMNVEV (reference sequence). This CDR3 is built from 13 residues. V was cut by 3 bases and J by 7 bases, with 13 bases left in between. CDR3 nucleotide sequence: TGTGCCAGCAGTTTCCCAGGGTTTGGAGAGCAGTACTTC. This translates into CASSFPGFGEQYF.

The chain has TRBV28 and TRBJ2-5; 9 bases fit TRBD2. The end of the DNA aligns better with TRBJ2-7, so the J call may be wrong. Germline V gene data show CDR1 as MDHEN and CDR2 as SYDVKM. The CDR3 contains 16 residues. For the CDR3, the DNA is TGTGCCAGCAGCGGCGGGGGGGCGGGAAGCTCCTACGAGCAGTACTTC. It yields the protein CASSGGGAGSSYEQYF.

The rearrangement links TRBV5-4 to TRBJ2-1; 13 bases are shared with TRBD2. The germline V gene has CDR1 SGHNT and CDR2 YYREEE (reference sequence). The CDR3 runs 16 residues. Unmatched junction bases numbered 4, after V lost 4 bases and J lost 3 bases. In nucleotides, the CDR3 is TGTGCCAGCAGCCTCAGACTAGCGGGAGGCTACAATGAGCAGTTCTTC. The encoded protein is CASSLRLAGGYNEQFF.

The chain links TRBV7-2 to TRBJ2-3, with a tentative D call TRBD2 (6 bases). Germline V gene sequence: CDR1 SGHTA, CDR2 FQGNSA. V was cut by 0 bases and J by 1 base, with 11 bases left in between. The length of the CDR3 is 16 residues. CDR3 sequence (DNA): TGTGCCAGCAGCTTAGCAGGTAGACTAGGCACAGATACGCAGTATTTT. Its protein product is CASSLAGRLGTDTQYF. Combining the CDR3 with reference TRBV7-2 and TRBJ2-3 gives the whole variable domain GAGVSQSPSNKVTEKGKDVELRCDPISGHTALYWYRQSLGQGLEFLIYFQGNSAPDKSGLPSDRFSAERTGGSVSTLTIQRTQQEDSAVYLCASSLAGRLGTDTQYFGPGTRLTVL.

The chain uses TRBV11-2 and TRBJ2-1, with 11 bases identical to TRBD2. J was trimmed by 3 bases and V by 7 bases; bases with no gene match: 2. Germline-derived CDR1 and CDR2 are SGHAT and FQNNGV. CDR3 length: 14 residues. The CDR3 region is CASMGTSGYNEQFF. CDR3 nucleotides: TGTGCCAGCATGGGGACTAGCGGCTACAATGAGCAGTTCTTC. Variable domain in full (rest from reference TRBV11-2 and TRBJ2-1): EAGVAQSPRYKIIEKRQSVAFWCNPISGHATLYWYQQILGQGPKLLIQFQNNGVVDDSQLPKDRFSAERLKGVDSTLKIQPAKLEDSAVYLCASMGTSGYNEQFFGPGTRLTVL.

V and J are TRBV7-2 and TRBJ1-5; D gene ambiguous. CDR3 length equals 13 residues. V was pared by 6 bases and J by 8 bases, with 14 bases between. In germline, CDR1 is SGHTA, CDR2 FQGNSA. The CDR3 DNA reads as TGTGCCAGCAGTACCGGGCTAAAGGAGCCCCAGCATTTT. Translating gives CASSTGLKEPQHF.

This clone came up a few times. The genes are TRBV4-2 and TRBJ2-3, with 9 positions matching TRBD1. Trimming took 8 bases from V and 0 from J; bases not matched to a gene: 6. The CDR3 covers 15 residues. Germline CDR1 and CDR2: LGHNA and YNFKEQ. CDR3 coding DNA: TGTGCCAGCCGCGAACAGGGGGCCAGCACAGATACGCAGTATTTT. Translation: CASREQGASTDTQYF.

The rearrangement uses TRBV11-2 and TRBJ2-5; 12 nucleotides align to TRBD2. The end of the DNA aligns better with TRBJ2-7, so the J call may be wrong. The CDR3 has 14 amino acids. Germline CDR1 and CDR2: SGHAT and FQNNGV. The CDR3 spells CASSRTSGAYEQYF. CDR3 bases: TGTGCCAGCAGCCGGACTAGCGGGGCATACGAGCAGTACTTC.